These 25 T cell receptor beta chains were sequenced from one sample in a study of cytomegalovirus exposure and HLA in healthy donors (dated by TCRdb to about 2017). The library was built by means of the immunoSEQ multiplex PCR assay. A mixture of 60 forward primers for TCR Vbeta segments and 13 reverse primers for TCR Jbeta segments was used in the multiplex PCR. Imported from immuneACCESS, the table was reduced by TCRdb to in-frame sequences with V and J called. These copies leave out some clones; in studies compared against another copy, an unresolved V gene accounts for under half, and the cause of the remainder is not known. Within this sample are roughly 84,000 clones, with around 76% of them counted one time only. Around 5.1% of the sample comes from the top ten. Sequencing used PBMCs. These receptors originate from a male donor in good health and CMV-seropositive.

J is TRBJ2-7 and V is TRBV28; 8 bases map to TRBD1. The CDR3 has 13 amino acids. V shed 7 bases, J shed 4 bases, and the junction held 6 bases outside the gene matches. Germline CDR1 reads MDHEN; CDR2 reads SYDVKM. The CDR3 here is CASNIDRGYEQYF. CDR3 DNA: TGTGCCAGCAATATCGACAGGGGATACGAGCAGTACTTC. The whole variable domain, filled in from reference TRBV28 and TRBJ2-7, reads DVKVTQSSRYLVKRTGEKVFLECVQDMDHENMFWYRQDPGLGLRLIYFSYDVKMKEKGDIPEGYSVSREKKERFSLILESASTNQTSMYLCASNIDRGYEQYFGPGTRLTVT.

V gene TRBV7-2 combines with J gene TRBJ2-7, with 7 bases lining up with TRBD2. The CDR3 extends over 14 amino acids. Germline CDR1 SGHTA, CDR2 FQGNSA. V shed 4 bases and J 4 bases; nucleotides not matched to a gene: 7. In DNA, the CDR3 is TGTGCCAGCAGCTCCCTCGGGGGAGGGTACGAGCAGTACTTC. It encodes CASSSLGGGYEQYF.

V is TRBV7-2 and J is TRBJ2-5; a weak D match, TRBD2 (5 bases). The CDR3 contains 14 residues. The germline gives CDR1 SGHTA, CDR2 FQGNSA. With 2 bases removed from V and 5 bases from J, the gap between germline ends came to 12 bases. CDR3 amino acids: CASSLTLAAETQYF. The CDR3 DNA is TGTGCCAGCAGCTTAACCCTAGCAGCTGAGACCCAGTACTTC.

CDR3 in DNA: TGTGCCAGCAGCTTACAAGATACAGATACGCAGTATTTT. Translating it yields CASSLQDTDTQYF. V gene TRBV5-5 combines with J gene TRBJ2-3; D not resolved. The length of the CDR3 is 13 residues. V gave up 2 bases and J gave up 3 bases, with 7 bases separating them. The germline V gene encodes CDR1 SGHKS and CDR2 YYEKEE (reference sequence).

The chain couples TRBV27 to TRBJ2-7; a weak D match, TRBD2 (6 bases). CDR3 length: 14 amino acids. The V end lost 4 bases, the J end lost 2 bases, and 12 bases lay between the germline ends. CDR1 is MNHEY, CDR2 SMNVEV, per germline (reference sequence). CDR3 sequence reads: CASSWGDGAYEQYF. The CDR3 DNA sequence: TGTGCCAGCAGTTGGGGGGACGGAGCCTACGAGCAGTACTTC.

V usage is TRBV5-6 and J usage is TRBJ2-7; no reliable D call. The ends were cut back, 1 base at V and 7 bases at J, with 6 bases in the middle. Germline V gene data show CDR1 as SGHDT and CDR2 as YYEEEE. The CDR3 length is 11 residues. Here the CDR3 DNA reads TGTGCCAGCAGCTTGAATGAGGAGCAGTACTTC. Its translation is CASSLNEEQYF. Complete variable domain (other parts from reference TRBV5-6 and TRBJ2-7): DAGVTQSPTHLIKTRGQQVTLRCSPKSGHDTVSWYQQALGQGPQFIFQYYEEEERQRGNFPDRFSGHQFPNYSSELNVNALLLGDSALYLCASSLNEEQYFGPGTRLTVT.

The rearrangement joins TRBV4-3 to TRBJ2-5; TRBD2 agrees at 8 bases. This CDR3 contains 16 residues. Germline CDR1 and CDR2: LGHNA and YSLEER. V lost 3 bases and J lost 7; bases outside the gene matches: 13. The CDR3 reads CASSQTHGGATRTQYF. The CDR3 nucleotides read TGCGCCAGCAGCCAGACCCACGGGGGGGCAACCAGGACCCAGTACTTC.

V usage is TRBV7-8 and J usage is TRBJ2-7, with 9 positions matching TRBD1. There are 14 residues in the CDR3. Germline V CDR1 and CDR2: SGHVS, FQNEAQ. The V gene end was trimmed by 4 bases and the J gene end by 6 bases; junction bases not matched to a gene: 7. This CDR3 is CASSSGQGRGEQYF. For the CDR3, the DNA is TGTGCCAGCAGCTCCGGACAGGGGCGAGGCGAGCAGTACTTC. Complete variable domain (other parts from reference TRBV7-8 and TRBJ2-7): GAGVSQSPRYKVAKRGQDVALRCDPISGHVSLFWYQQALGQGPEFLTYFQNEAQLDKSGLPSDRFFAERPEGSVSTLKIQRTQQEDSAVYLCASSSGQGRGEQYFGPGTRLTVT.

This clone was picked up a small number of times. The chain couples TRBV7-7 to TRBJ2-3; 7 positions agree with TRBD1. The CDR3 length is 13 residues. Germline values: CDR1 SSHAT, CDR2 FNYEAQ (reference sequence). The CDR3 bases are TGTGCTAGCGCCAGGGGGAACACAGATACGCAGTATTTT. Translating gives CASARGNTDTQYF.

The chain is built from TRBV9 and TRBJ2-4; possible D gene TRBD2, 5 bases. The V gene's germline CDR1 is SGDLS and CDR2 YYNGEE. V lost 3 bases to trimming and J lost 7 bases, with 14 bases between them. The CDR3 sequence is 14 residues long. CDR3 in amino acids: CASSAALSGNIQYF. CDR3 bases: TGTGCCAGCAGCGCCGCTCTGTCGGGGAACATTCAGTACTTC.

The chain has TRBV19 and TRBJ1-1, with D unclear. V was shortened by 3 bases and J by 0 bases, with 8 bases between the two germline ends. The germline gives CDR1 LNHDA, CDR2 SQIVND (reference sequence). The CDR3 extends over 14 amino acids. The CDR3 DNA reads TGTGCCAGTAGTATCGGAGAAATGAACACTGAAGCTTTCTTT. This gives the protein CASSIGEMNTEAFF.

The rearrangement links TRBV6-5 to TRBJ1-2; D possibly corresponds to TRBD1 (5 bases). The ends were cut back, 4 bases at V and 3 bases at J, with 12 bases in the middle. This CDR3 has 14 residues. Germline CDR1 MNHEY, CDR2 SVGAGI. The CDR3 reads CASSSGPRDYGYTF. For the CDR3, the DNA is TGTGCCAGCAGTTCCGGACCCAGGGACTATGGCTACACCTTC.

The genes are TRBV5-1 and TRBJ1-1; TRBD1 matches at 11 bases. V lost 4 bases, J lost 4 bases, and 3 bases stayed unmatched. Germline assignment: CDR1 SGHRS and CDR2 YFSETQ. This CDR3 contains 14 residues. CDR3 sequence (DNA): TGCGCCAGCAGCATAGGGACAGGGGGCACTGAAGCTTTCTTT. As protein: CASSIGTGGTEAFF.

In this sample, this clone turned up once. V gene TRBV7-2 combines with J gene TRBJ1-5; no clear D gene. The germline V gene has CDR1 SGHTA and CDR2 FQGNSA. CDR3 length: 19 amino acids. Trimming left V 1 base short and J 2 bases short, with 21 bases between. The CDR3 region is CASSLEGRPVGIRNQPQHF. In DNA, the CDR3 is TGTGCCAGCAGCTTAGAGGGCAGACCGGTCGGGATCCGCAATCAGCCCCAGCATTTT.

The CDR3: CASSPRLAGVIYEQYF. In nucleotides, the CDR3 is TGTGCCAGCAGTCCGCGTCTAGCGGGAGTCATATACGAGCAGTACTTC. The chain carries TRBV28 and TRBJ2-7; 10 bases fit TRBD2. The trim removed 5 bases at V and 4 bases at J, leaving 11 bases unmatched. Germline CDR1 and CDR2: MDHEN and SYDVKM. The CDR3 consists of 16 residues.

The chain employs TRBV10-3 and TRBJ2-2; no clear D. The CDR3 spans 16 residues. V dropped 3 bases and J dropped 6 bases, with 17 bases sitting between them. Per the germline V gene, CDR1 is ENHRY and CDR2 is SYGVKD. The CDR3 region is CAISDRGRLLAGELFF. CDR3 coding DNA: TGTGCCATCAGTGATCGAGGCCGGCTTTTGGCCGGGGAGCTGTTTTTT.

This chain uses TRBV15 with TRBJ2-7; D possibly corresponds to TRBD2 (6 bases). This CDR3 comprises 14 residues. Trimming stripped 0 bases from V and 7 bases from J, with 13 bases between. Germline V gene sequence: CDR1 LNHNV, CDR2 YYDKDF (reference sequence). The CDR3 nucleotides are TGTGCCACCAGCAGAGATTTTAGCGGCATGGAGCAGTACTTC. Its protein product is CATSRDFSGMEQYF.

A few counts support this clone. The chain carries TRBV28 and TRBJ1-2; unclear D gene. The CDR3 consists of 13 residues. CDR1 is MDHEN, CDR2 SYDVKM, per germline. V lost 5 bases and J 2 bases, leaving 9 bases between the germline ends. The CDR3 reads CASSPFPNYGYTF. In nucleotides, the CDR3 is TGTGCCAGCAGTCCCTTCCCCAACTATGGCTACACCTTC.

This chain joins TRBV18 and TRBJ1-1; 7 positions agree with TRBD1. The CDR3 covers 14 residues. The junction had 6 bases not matched to a gene; V was cut back by 4 bases and J by 4 bases. Germline V lookup: CDR1 KGHSH, CDR2 LQKENI. DNA of the CDR3: TGTGCCAGCTCACAGGGGGCCAGAGTCACTGAAGCTTTCTTT. This gives the protein CASSQGARVTEAFF.

The chain uses TRBV7-3 and TRBJ2-6; D gene unclear. The CDR3 is 15 residues long. CDR1 and CDR2 (germline): SGHTA, FQGTGA. V lost 3 bases, J lost 2 bases, and 8 bases lay in between. The CDR3 spells CASSFGQAGANVLTF. In DNA form, the CDR3 reads TGTGCCAGCAGCTTCGGTCAGGCTGGGGCCAACGTCCTGACTTTC.

This chain links TRBV19 with TRBJ2-5; 14 bases agree with TRBD2. The CDR3 totals 17 residues. Germline V gene lookup returns CDR1 LNHDA and CDR2 SQIVND (reference sequence). V was clipped by 8 bases and J by 2 bases; unmatched bases: 10. DNA for the CDR3: TGTGCCAGTGGTGGGACTAGCGGGAGTAAAGGACAAGAGACCCAGTACTTC. Translated: CASGGTSGSKGQETQYF.

The chain carries TRBV7-8 and TRBJ2-1; perhaps TRBD2 as D (6 bases). This CDR3 has 14 amino acids. Germline CDR1 and CDR2: SGHVS and FQNEAQ. The V end was cut by 6 bases, the J end by 5 bases, with 14 bases between. In DNA form, the CDR3 reads TGTGCCAGCAGGGGGGGTGGGGCACACAATGAGCAGTTCTTC. This encodes CASRGGGAHNEQFF.

The rearrangement links TRBV11-2 to TRBJ2-1; D perhaps matches TRBD2 (6 bases). This CDR3 region has 15 residues. Trimming removed 1 base at V and 2 bases at J, with 9 bases between. Germline CDR1 SGHAT, CDR2 FQNNGV. CDR3 sequence reads: CASSLVGGTYNEQFF. CDR3 DNA sequence: TGTGCCAGCAGCTTAGTTGGCGGGACCTACAATGAGCAGTTCTTC.

The rearrangement uses TRBV6-4 and TRBJ1-2, with D possibly TRBD1 on 5 matching bases. The V end lost 3 bases, the J end lost 6 bases, and 14 bases lay between the germline ends. This CDR3 spans 14 amino acids. Looked up from germline, CDR1 is MRHNA and CDR2 is SNTAGT. The CDR3 reads CASSEGLEDDGYTF. The DNA for the CDR3 is TGTGCCAGCAGTGAGGGACTCGAGGACGATGGCTACACCTTC.

The J gene is TRBJ1-4, the V gene TRBV5-1; D gene unclear. Deletions cut 4 bases from V and 5 bases from J, with 12 bases between. From germline, CDR1 is SGHRS and CDR2 YFSETQ. CDR3 size: 14 residues. This CDR3 reads CASSQPPRNEKLFF. The CDR3 region has the DNA TGCGCCAGCAGCCAACCACCCAGGAATGAAAAACTGTTTTTT.